These 4 T cell receptor beta chains share one sample of origin, sequenced in a study of radiation and T cells in renal cell carcinoma. Measured with immunoSEQ multiplex PCR; TCRdb has only the in-frame clones, and not every one. This table has some 130,000 clones, 80% to 90% appearing once. Sample time point: blood 2 weeks post-SBRT. The sample's treatment: 15 Gy SBRT to primary tumor, nephrectomy 4 weeks later. Sequences were derived from blood, sampled from a patient whose treatment included radiotherapy and nephrectomy. The receptors originated from a woman aged 55-75 years with renal cell carcinoma.

This clone turned up a few times. The gene calls are TRBV7-9 and TRBJ1-2; D is ambiguous. From germline, CDR1 is SEHNR and CDR2 FQNEAQ (reference sequence). Trimming pared 3 bases from V and 2 bases from J, leaving 7 bases between. CDR3 length: 13 residues. CDR3 nucleotides: TGTGCCAGCAGCTTTCCAGCAAACTATGGCTACACCTTC. Residues: CASSFPANYGYTF.

The rearrangement joins TRBV18 to TRBJ1-3, with D perhaps matching TRBD1 (5 bases). Germline-derived CDR1 and CDR2 are KGHSH and LQKENI. The CDR3 is made up of 15 amino acids. Between the trimmed V and J ends, which lost 1 base and 1 base, there was a span of 8 bases. CDR3 sequence reads: CASSPLEGSGNTIYF. The CDR3 bases are TGTGCCAGCTCACCACTGGAGGGGTCTGGAAACACCATATATTTT.

V and J are TRBV30 and TRBJ1-2; D possibly corresponds to TRBD1 (6 bases). The CDR3 loop spans 12 amino acids. Germline-derived CDR1 and CDR2 are GTSNPN and SVGIG (reference sequence). V shed 3 bases and J shed 8 bases, with 13 bases lying between them. The CDR3 coding sequence is TGTGCCTGGAGGCCTCCCGGGGGCGGCTACACCTTC. Translated, it gives CAWRPPGGGYTF. The whole variable domain, remainder taken from reference TRBV30 and TRBJ1-2, is SQTIHQWPATLVQPVGSPLSLECTVEGTSNPNLYWYRQAAGRGLQLLFYSVGIGQISSEVPQNLSASRPQDRQFILSSKKLLLSDSGFYLCAWRPPGGGYTFGSGTRLTVV.

The V call is TRBV28, the J call TRBJ2-5; 8 nucleotides align to TRBD1. The junction had 16 bases not matched to a gene; V was cut back by 8 bases and J by 5 bases. CDR3 length: 16 amino acids. Per the germline V gene, CDR1 is MDHEN and CDR2 is SYDVKM. CDR3 bases: TGTGCCAGCGCTCCGGCCAGGGGGCGAGTGAGGGAGACCCAGTACTTC. Translation gives CASAPARGRVRETQYF.